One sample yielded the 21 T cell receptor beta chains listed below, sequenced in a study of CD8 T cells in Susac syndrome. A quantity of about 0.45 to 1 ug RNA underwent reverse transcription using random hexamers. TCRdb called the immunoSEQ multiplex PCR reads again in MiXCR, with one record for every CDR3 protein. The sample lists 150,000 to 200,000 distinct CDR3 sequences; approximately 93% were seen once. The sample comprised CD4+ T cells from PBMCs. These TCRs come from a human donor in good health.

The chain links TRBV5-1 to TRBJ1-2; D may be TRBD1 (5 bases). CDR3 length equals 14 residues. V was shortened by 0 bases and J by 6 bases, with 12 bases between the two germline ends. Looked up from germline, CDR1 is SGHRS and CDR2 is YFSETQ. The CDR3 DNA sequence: TGCGCCAGCAGCTTGGCCGGGGCAGGGCATGGCTACACCTTC. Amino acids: CASSLAGAGHGYTF.

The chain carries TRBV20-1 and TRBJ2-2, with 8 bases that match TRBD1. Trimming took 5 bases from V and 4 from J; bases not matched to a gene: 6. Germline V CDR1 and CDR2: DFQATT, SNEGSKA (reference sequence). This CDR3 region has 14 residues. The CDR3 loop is CSAAQGAVTGELFF. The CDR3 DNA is TGCAGTGCTGCCCAGGGGGCGGTCACCGGGGAGCTGTTTTTT.

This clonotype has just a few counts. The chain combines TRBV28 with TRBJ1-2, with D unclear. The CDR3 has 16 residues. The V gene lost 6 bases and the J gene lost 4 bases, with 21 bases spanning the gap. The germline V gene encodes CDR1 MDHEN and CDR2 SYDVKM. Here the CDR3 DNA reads TGTGCCAGCAGCTCAGCTGATAAGACGGCTTTCTATGGCTACACCTTC. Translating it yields CASSSADKTAFYGYTF.

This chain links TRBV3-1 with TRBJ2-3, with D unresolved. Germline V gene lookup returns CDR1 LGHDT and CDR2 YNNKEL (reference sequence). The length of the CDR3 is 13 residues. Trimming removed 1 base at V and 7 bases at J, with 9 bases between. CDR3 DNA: TGTGCCAGCAGCCAAGGGACGTCGAATACGCAGTATTTT. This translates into CASSQGTSNTQYF.

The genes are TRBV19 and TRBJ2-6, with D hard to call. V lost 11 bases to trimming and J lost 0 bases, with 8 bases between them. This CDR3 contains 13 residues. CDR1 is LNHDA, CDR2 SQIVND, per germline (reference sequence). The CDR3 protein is CASRNSGANVLTF. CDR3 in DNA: TGTGCCTCACGGAACTCTGGGGCCAACGTCCTGACTTTC.

CDR3 nucleotide sequence: TGTGCCAGCAGCCAAGTCGCGGGGGGGCCGTATGAGCAGTTCTTC. This sequence encodes CASSQVAGGPYEQFF. The chain uses TRBV3-1 and TRBJ2-1, with TRBD2 matching 9 bases. Trimming cost V 1 base and J 8 bases; bases outside gene matches: 6. The CDR3 extends over 15 amino acids. Germline values: CDR1 LGHDT, CDR2 YNNKEL (reference sequence).

CDR3 protein: CASSNPHQPQHF. DNA of the CDR3: TGTGCCAGCAGCAATCCCCATCAGCCCCAGCATTTT. The genes are TRBV6-2 or TRBV6-3 and TRBJ1-5; D uncertain. Germline CDR1 MNHEY, CDR2 SVGEGT. V was cut by 6 bases and J by 5 bases, with 8 bases left in between. The CDR3 covers 12 residues.

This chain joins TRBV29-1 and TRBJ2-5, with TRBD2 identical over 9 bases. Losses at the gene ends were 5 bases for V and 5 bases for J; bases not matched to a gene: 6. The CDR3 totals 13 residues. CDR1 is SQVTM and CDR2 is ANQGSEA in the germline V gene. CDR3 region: CSVRRGGGETQYF. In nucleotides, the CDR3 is TGCAGCGTTCGGCGGGGGGGCGGGGAGACCCAGTACTTC.

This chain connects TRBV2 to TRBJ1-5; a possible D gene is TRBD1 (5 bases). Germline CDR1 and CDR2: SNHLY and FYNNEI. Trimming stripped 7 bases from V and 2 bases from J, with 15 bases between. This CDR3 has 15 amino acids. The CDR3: CASTGVRGRNQPQHF. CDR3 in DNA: TGTGCCAGCACTGGCGTGAGGGGCCGCAATCAGCCCCAGCATTTT.

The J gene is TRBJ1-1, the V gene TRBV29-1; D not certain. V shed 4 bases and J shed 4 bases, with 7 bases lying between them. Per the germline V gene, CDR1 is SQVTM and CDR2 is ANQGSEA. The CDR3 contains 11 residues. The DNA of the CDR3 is TGCAGCGTTGGACGCCCCACTGAAGCTTTCTTT. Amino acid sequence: CSVGRPTEAFF.

Here the CDR3 reads CASSLFAEPYGYTF. The DNA of the CDR3 is TGTGCCAGCAGCTTGTTCGCAGAACCCTATGGCTACACCTTC. The rearrangement joins TRBV5-4 to TRBJ1-2, with D uncertain. Germline CDR1 SGHNT, CDR2 YYREEE (reference sequence). V dropped 1 base and J dropped 4 bases, with 11 bases sitting between them. There are 14 residues in the CDR3.

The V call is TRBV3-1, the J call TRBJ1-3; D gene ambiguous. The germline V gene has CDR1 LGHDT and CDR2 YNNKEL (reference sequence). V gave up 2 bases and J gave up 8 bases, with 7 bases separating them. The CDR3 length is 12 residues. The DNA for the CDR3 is TGTGCCAGCAGCCAACCCCGAGACACCATATATTTT. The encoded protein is CASSQPRDTIYF.

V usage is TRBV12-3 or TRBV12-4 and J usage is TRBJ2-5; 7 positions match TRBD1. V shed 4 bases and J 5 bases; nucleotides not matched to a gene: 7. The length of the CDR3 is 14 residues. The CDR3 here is CASSYRGQPETQYF. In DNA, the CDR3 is TGTGCCAGCAGTTACAGGGGCCAGCCGGAGACCCAGTACTTC.

The CDR3 DNA reads as TGTGCCAGCAGCCTCTTCGTAAGGGATTCACCCCTCCACTTT. It is translated as CASSLFVRDSPLHF. This chain links TRBV2 with TRBJ1-6; D not resolved. V lost 6 bases and J lost 8, with 14 bases in between. This CDR3 contains 14 residues. Germline loops: CDR1 SNHLY, CDR2 FYNNEI.

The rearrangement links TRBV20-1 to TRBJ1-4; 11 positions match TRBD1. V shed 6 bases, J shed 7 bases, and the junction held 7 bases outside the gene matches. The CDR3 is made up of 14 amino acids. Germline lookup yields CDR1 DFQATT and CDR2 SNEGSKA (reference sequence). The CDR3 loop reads CSAKDRGRGEKLFF. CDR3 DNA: TGCAGTGCAAAGGACAGGGGGCGGGGTGAAAAACTGTTTTTT.

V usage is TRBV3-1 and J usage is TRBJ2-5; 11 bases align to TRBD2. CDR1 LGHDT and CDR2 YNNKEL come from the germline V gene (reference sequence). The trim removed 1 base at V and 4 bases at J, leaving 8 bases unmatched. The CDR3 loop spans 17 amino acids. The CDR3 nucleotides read TGTGCCAGCAGCCAAGGATCTAGCGGGGGGTCAATAGAGACCCAGTACTTC. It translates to CASSQGSSGGSIETQYF.

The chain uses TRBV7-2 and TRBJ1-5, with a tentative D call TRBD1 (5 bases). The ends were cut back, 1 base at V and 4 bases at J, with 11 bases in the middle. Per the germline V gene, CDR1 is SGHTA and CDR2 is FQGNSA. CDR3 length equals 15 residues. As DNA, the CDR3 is TGTGCCAGCAGCTTAGAGGGGCAGCGGAATCAGCCCCAGCATTTT. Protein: CASSLEGQRNQPQHF.

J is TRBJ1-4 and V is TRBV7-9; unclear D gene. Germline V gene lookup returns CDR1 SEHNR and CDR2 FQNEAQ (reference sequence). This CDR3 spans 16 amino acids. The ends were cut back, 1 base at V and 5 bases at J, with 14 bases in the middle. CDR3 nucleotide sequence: TGTGCCAGCAGCTTAGGCCTCGCAGCTACGAATGAAAAACTGTTTTTT. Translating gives CASSLGLAATNEKLFF.

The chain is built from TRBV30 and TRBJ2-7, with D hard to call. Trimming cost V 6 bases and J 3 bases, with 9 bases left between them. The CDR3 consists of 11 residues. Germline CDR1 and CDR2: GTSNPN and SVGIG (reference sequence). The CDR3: CACRKDYEQYF. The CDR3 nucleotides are TGTGCCTGTCGAAAGGACTACGAGCAGTACTTC.

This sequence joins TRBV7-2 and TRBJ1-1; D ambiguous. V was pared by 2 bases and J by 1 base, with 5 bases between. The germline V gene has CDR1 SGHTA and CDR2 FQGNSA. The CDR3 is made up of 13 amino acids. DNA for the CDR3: TGTGCCAGCAGCTTATACAGGAACACTGAAGCTTTCTTT. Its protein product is CASSLYRNTEAFF.

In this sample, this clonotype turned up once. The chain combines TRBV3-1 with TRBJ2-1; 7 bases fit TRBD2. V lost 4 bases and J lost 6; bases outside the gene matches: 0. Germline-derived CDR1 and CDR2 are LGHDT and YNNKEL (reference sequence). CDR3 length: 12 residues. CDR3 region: CASSRLANEQFF. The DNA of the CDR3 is TGTGCCAGCAGCCGACTAGCCAATGAGCAGTTCTTC.